Detailed here is one T cell receptor beta chain. Sequencing was performed with immunoSEQ multiplex PCR; in TCRdb, only in-frame clones are kept and a portion is missing. The table records some 120,000 clones, about 95% of them present only once. The entry originates in a study of control samples from healthy donors and cancer patients. The CDR3 loop spans 19 amino acids. CDR1 is SGHRS and CDR2 is YFSETQ in the germline V gene. Trimming at V came to 1 base and at J to 8 bases, leaving 21 bases not matched to a gene. V gene TRBV5-1 combines with J gene TRBJ2-1; 7 positions match TRBD1. Source material: blood. This TCR came from a man between 25 and 39 years old in good health. The CDR3 sequence: CASSLNGEWYRGRVHEQFF. As DNA, the CDR3 is TGCGCCAGCAGCTTGAACGGCGAATGGTATAGGGGGCGCGTCCATGAGCAGTTCTTC. Variable domain in full (rest from reference TRBV5-1 and TRBJ2-1): KAGVTQTPRYLIKTRGQQVTLSCSPISGHRSVSWYQQTPGQGLQFLFEYFSETQRNKGNFPGRFSGRQFSNSRSEMNVSTLELGDSALYLCASSLNGEWYRGRVHEQFFGPGTRLTVL.